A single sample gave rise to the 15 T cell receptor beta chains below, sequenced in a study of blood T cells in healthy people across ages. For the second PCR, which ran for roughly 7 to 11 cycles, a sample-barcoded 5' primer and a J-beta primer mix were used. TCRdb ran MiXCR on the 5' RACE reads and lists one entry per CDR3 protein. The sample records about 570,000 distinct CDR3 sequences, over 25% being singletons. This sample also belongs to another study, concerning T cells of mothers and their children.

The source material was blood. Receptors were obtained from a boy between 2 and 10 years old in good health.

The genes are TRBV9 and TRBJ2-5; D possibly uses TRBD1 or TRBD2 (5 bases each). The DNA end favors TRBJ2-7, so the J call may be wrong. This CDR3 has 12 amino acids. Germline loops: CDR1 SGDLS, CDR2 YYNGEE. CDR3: CASGTDGYEQYF. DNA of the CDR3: TGTGCCAGCGGGACGGATGGCTACGAGCAGTACTTC.

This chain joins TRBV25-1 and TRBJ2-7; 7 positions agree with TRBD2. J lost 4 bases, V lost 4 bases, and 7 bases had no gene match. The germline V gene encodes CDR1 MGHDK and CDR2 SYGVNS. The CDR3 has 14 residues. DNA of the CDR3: TGTGCCAGCAGTGGAAGCCAGGGAGGGTACGAGCAGTACTTC. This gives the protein CASSGSQGGYEQYF.

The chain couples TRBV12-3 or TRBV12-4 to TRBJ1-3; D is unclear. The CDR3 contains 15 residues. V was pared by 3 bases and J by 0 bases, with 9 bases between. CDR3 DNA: TGTGCCAGCAGTTTCGGAGTATCCTCTGGAAACACCATATATTTT. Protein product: CASSFGVSSGNTIYF.

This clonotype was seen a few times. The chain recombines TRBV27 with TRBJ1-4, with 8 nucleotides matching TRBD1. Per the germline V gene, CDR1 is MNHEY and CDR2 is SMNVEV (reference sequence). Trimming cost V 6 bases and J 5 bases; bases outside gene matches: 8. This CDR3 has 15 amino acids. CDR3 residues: CASRGHRDRNEKLFF. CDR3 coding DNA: TGTGCCAGCAGGGGACACCGGGACAGGAATGAAAAACTGTTTTTT.

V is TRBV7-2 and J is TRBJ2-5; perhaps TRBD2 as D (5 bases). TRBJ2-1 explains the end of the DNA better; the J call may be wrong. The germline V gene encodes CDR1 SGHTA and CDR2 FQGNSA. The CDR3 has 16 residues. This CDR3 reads CASSPLFSLASSEQFF. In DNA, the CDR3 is TGTGCCAGCAGCCCTCTTTTTAGCTTAGCGTCGAGTGAGCAGTTCTTC.

CDR3 sequence: CATSDTTGTDRTTDTQYF. The CDR3 nucleotides read TGTGCCACCAGTGACACTACTGGGACGGACAGGACCACAGATACGCAGTATTTT. This chain joins TRBV24-1 and TRBJ2-3, with TRBD1 matching 7 bases. In germline, CDR1 is KGHDR, CDR2 SFDVKD. J gave up 2 bases and V 4 bases, and 14 bases lay outside the gene matches. The CDR3 extends over 18 amino acids.

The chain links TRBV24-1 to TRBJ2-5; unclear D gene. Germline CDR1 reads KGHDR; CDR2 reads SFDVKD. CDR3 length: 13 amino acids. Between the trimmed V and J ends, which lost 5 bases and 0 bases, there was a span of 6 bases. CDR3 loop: CATSARDQETQYF. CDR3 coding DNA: TGTGCCACCAGTGCAAGGGACCAAGAGACCCAGTACTTC.

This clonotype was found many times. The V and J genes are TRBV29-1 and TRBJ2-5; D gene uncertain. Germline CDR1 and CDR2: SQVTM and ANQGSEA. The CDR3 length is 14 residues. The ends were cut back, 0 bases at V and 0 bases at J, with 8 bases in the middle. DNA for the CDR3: TGCAGCGTTGAAGACCAGGCGTACCAAGAGACCCAGTACTTC. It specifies CSVEDQAYQETQYF.

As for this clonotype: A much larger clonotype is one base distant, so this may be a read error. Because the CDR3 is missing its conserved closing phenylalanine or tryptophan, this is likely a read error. The CDR3 protein is CASISGRNSNEQFL. In DNA, the CDR3 is TGTGCCAGCATTAGCGGGAGGAATAGCAATGAGCAGTTCCTC. The chain links TRBV6-1 to TRBJ2-1; TRBD2 aligns across 10 bases. The CDR3 contains 14 residues. Trimming removed 7 bases from V and 6 bases from J; junction bases left unmatched: 6. Germline V gives CDR1 MNHNS, CDR2 SASEGT.

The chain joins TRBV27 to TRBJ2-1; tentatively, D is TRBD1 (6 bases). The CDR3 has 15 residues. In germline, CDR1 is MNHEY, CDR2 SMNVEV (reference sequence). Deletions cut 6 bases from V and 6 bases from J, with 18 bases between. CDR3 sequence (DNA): TGTGCCAGCAGCTTGGTCGGCAGGGGATCCAATGAGCAGTTCTTC. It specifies CASSLVGRGSNEQFF.

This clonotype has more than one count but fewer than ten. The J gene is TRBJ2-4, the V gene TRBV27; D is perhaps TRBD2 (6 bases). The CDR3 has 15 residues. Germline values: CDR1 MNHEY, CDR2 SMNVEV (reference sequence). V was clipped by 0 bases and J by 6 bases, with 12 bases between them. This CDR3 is CASSLSHGGGNIQYF. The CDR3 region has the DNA TGTGCCAGCAGTTTATCGCACGGGGGTGGAAACATTCAGTACTTC.

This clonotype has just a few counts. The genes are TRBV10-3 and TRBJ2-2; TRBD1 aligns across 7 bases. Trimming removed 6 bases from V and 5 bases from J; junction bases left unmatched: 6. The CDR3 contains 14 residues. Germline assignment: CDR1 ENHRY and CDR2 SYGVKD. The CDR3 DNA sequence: TGTGCCATCAGAGGGGACAGCTTGACCGGGGAGCTGTTTTTT. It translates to CAIRGDSLTGELFF.

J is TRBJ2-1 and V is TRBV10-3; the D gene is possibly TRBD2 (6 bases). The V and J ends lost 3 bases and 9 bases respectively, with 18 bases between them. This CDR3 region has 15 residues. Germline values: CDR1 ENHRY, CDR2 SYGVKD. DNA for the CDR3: TGTGCCATCAGTGACCTCCGGAGGGCTGAGGGTGAGCAGTTCTTC. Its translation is CAISDLRRAEGEQFF.

The DNA for the CDR3 is TGTGCCATCAGTGAGCAGGGGTATAATTCACCCCTCCACTTT. Translation gives CAISEQGYNSPLHF. This sequence joins TRBV10-3 and TRBJ1-6; D possibly corresponds to TRBD1 (6 bases). V was pared by 2 bases and J by 4 bases, with 6 bases between. Looked up from germline, CDR1 is ENHRY and CDR2 is SYGVKD. There are 14 residues in the CDR3.

The CDR3, as DNA: TGTGCCAGCAGCCAAGAAGACAGGGCTTTTAACTATGGCTACACCTTC. Encoded protein: CASSQEDRAFNYGYTF. This chain links TRBV3-1 with TRBJ1-2; 7 bases fit TRBD1. The CDR3 has 16 residues. With V trimmed by 0 bases and J by 1 base, 5 bases remained unmatched. Per germline, CDR1 LGHDT and CDR2 YNNKEL (reference sequence).